This TCR beta chain stems from a study of blood T cell repertoires in COVID-19. Study at large: T cells, B-cell-depleted T cells, or PBMCs provided the cDNA or gDNA that served as material.

The table came from immunoSEQ multiplex PCR; TCRdb's copy has only in-frame clones and leaves some out. Altogether some 460,000 clones are present, 87% being singletons, with the ten largest covering about 2.1%. Individuals aged about 18 to 89 years were recruited from roughly 23 US areas. Trimming removed 3 bases from V and 5 bases from J, with 10 bases in between. This CDR3 has 13 amino acids. The chain has TRBV12-3 or TRBV12-4 and TRBJ1-2, with D possibly TRBD1 on 5 matching bases. Specimen: PBMCs or T cells enriched from blood (not recorded which). This TCR came from a woman aged 18-30 years with acute COVID-19. The CDR3 spells CASSFGTQYGYTF. CDR3 nucleotide sequence: TGTGCCAGCAGTTTTGGGACTCAATATGGCTACACCTTC.